The 27 T cell receptor beta chains below were found in one sample sequenced in a study of Ad26.COV2.S vaccination and SARS-CoV-2 variants. Treatment given: 19 received Ad26.COV2.S at low or high dose, single or two shots; 5 received placebo; per-sample allocation not given. Collection of the samples took place on day 63 after the first injection of vaccine or placebo. Generated by immunoSEQ multiplex PCR, the TCRdb table keeps only in-frame clones and is missing some. The repertoire holds some 450,000 clones, less than 95% seen once, with less than 5.5% in the top ten. The input for sequencing was peripheral blood, taken in a trial of Ad26.COV2.S vaccine versus placebo. The origin of the receptors is a person aged 18-60 years who received the Ad26.COV2.S COVID-19 vaccine or a placebo.

The V gene is TRBV5-1, the J gene TRBJ2-5; D might be TRBD2 (6 bases). Germline V gene data show CDR1 as SGHRS and CDR2 as YFSETQ. The CDR3 is 15 amino acids. Trimming removed 2 bases from V and 2 bases from J, with 13 bases in between. The CDR3 nucleotides read TGCGCCAGCAGCTTAAATACCGGGAGACAAGAGACCCAGTACTTC. It is translated as CASSLNTGRQETQYF.

The chain uses TRBV13 and TRBJ2-7, with D tentatively TRBD2 (6 bases). The germline CDR1 and CDR2 sequences are PRHDT and FYEKMQ (reference sequence). The length of the CDR3 is 15 residues. The V end was cut by 1 base, the J end by 2 bases, with 12 bases between. The CDR3, as DNA: TGTGCCAGCAGCTTAGCGTCGGGACTTGCCTACGAGCAGTACTTC. This codes for CASSLASGLAYEQYF.

V gene TRBV28 combines with J gene TRBJ2-1, with D possibly TRBD2 on 5 matching bases. Germline V lookup: CDR1 MDHEN, CDR2 SYDVKM. The CDR3 extends over 11 amino acids. The germline V and J ends were trimmed by 8 bases and 10 bases, with 12 bases remaining between them. The CDR3 coding sequence is TGTGCCAGCGGAACTAGTTACGAGCAGTTCTTC. Amino acids: CASGTSYEQFF.

The gene calls are TRBV4-1 and TRBJ2-3; TRBD1 aligns across 7 bases. In germline, CDR1 is MGHRA, CDR2 YSYEKL. The CDR3 contains 14 residues. The V segment lost 1 base and the J segment 8 bases; nucleotides outside the gene matches: 6. The CDR3 here is CASSQAGAGGTQYF. Here the CDR3 DNA reads TGCGCCAGCAGCCAAGCTGGTGCAGGGGGTACGCAGTATTTT.

This clone was seen a handful of times. V usage is TRBV6-1 and J usage is TRBJ2-7; no reliable D call. Germline CDR1 MNHNS, CDR2 SASEGT. The CDR3 totals 15 residues. V was shortened by 0 bases and J by 1 base, with 10 bases between the two germline ends. CDR3 DNA sequence: TGTGCCAGCAGTGAAGCGCCCGAATCGTCCTACGAGCAGTACTTC. Translating gives CASSEAPESSYEQYF.

The chain employs TRBV11-3 and TRBJ2-2, with D perhaps matching TRBD1 (5 bases). The CDR3 extends over 13 amino acids. V was cut by 6 bases and J by 1 base, with 6 bases left in between. The V gene's germline CDR1 is SGHNT and CDR2 YENEEA. The CDR3, as DNA: TGTGCCAGCAGTCAGGGGAACACCGGGGAGCTGTTTTTT. It translates to CASSQGNTGELFF.

This CDR3 is CASSSGTGGSDIQYF. The DNA of the CDR3 is TGTGCCAGCAGCTCCGGGACAGGGGGCTCGGACATTCAGTACTTC. This chain links TRBV7-9 with TRBJ2-4, with 12 bases identical to TRBD1. CDR1 and CDR2 (germline): SEHNR, FQNEAQ (reference sequence). V was clipped by 4 bases and J by 8 bases; unmatched bases: 6. The CDR3 runs 15 residues.

This chain uses TRBV6-5 with TRBJ2-3, with a possible D match to TRBD1 (6 bases). Germline values: CDR1 MNHEY, CDR2 SVGAGI. The CDR3 loop spans 13 amino acids. The V end lost 5 bases, the J end lost 6 bases, and 12 bases lay between the germline ends. CDR3 sequence (DNA): TGTGCCAGCAGTACTCCAGGGGTGGATACGCAGTATTTT. Translated: CASSTPGVDTQYF.

This clone has only one observation. CDR3 sequence reads: CASSSQGVETQYF. In DNA, the CDR3 is TGTGCCAGCAGCTCGCAGGGAGTCGAGACCCAGTACTTC. This chain links TRBV7-6 with TRBJ2-5; D might be TRBD1 or TRBD2, each matching 5 bases. V lost 4 bases and J lost 5, with 11 bases in between. The germline V gene has CDR1 SGHVS and CDR2 FNYEAQ. This CDR3 is 13 amino acids long.

This chain connects TRBV9 to TRBJ2-3, with D perhaps TRBD1 or TRBD2 (6 bases each). Per the germline V gene, CDR1 is SGDLS and CDR2 is YYNGEE. Trimming left V 1 base short and J 2 bases short, with 14 bases between. The CDR3 spans 16 residues. The CDR3 loop is CASSVKGGGATDTQYF. In DNA, the CDR3 is TGTGCCAGCAGCGTAAAGGGGGGCGGGGCCACAGATACGCAGTATTTT.

V gene TRBV4-1 combines with J gene TRBJ1-5; 7 bases match TRBD1. Germline trimming cut 1 base from V and 0 bases from J; bases unmatched to any gene: 6. This CDR3 has 17 residues. Germline CDR1 MGHRA, CDR2 YSYEKL. CDR3 bases: TGCGCCAGCAGCCAAGGGGACAGTCCCCATAGCAATCAGCCCCAGCATTTT. It yields the protein CASSQGDSPHSNQPQHF.

CDR3 region: CASSIDGAEGNQPQHF. In DNA, the CDR3 is TGTGCCAGTAGTATAGACGGAGCCGAGGGCAATCAGCCCCAGCATTTT. This rearrangement joins TRBV19 to TRBJ1-5; no firm D call. Germline V gene data show CDR1 as LNHDA and CDR2 as SQIVND (reference sequence). V was shortened by 0 bases and J by 2 bases, with 11 bases between the two germline ends. The CDR3 has 16 amino acids.

This chain links TRBV27 with TRBJ2-3; tentatively, D is TRBD2 (5 bases). CDR1 is MNHEY, CDR2 SMNVEV, per germline (reference sequence). This CDR3 has 18 residues. The V gene lost 7 bases and the J gene lost 1 base, with 24 bases spanning the gap. CDR3 nucleotides: TGTGCCAGCAAGTTAGCCCCGCCGGGCCCCGGGGGCACAGATACGCAGTATTTT. This translates into CASKLAPPGPGGTDTQYF.

The V call is TRBV4-3, the J call TRBJ1-5; no clear D gene. Germline V gives CDR1 LGHNA, CDR2 YSLEER. CDR3 length equals 12 residues. Trimming left V 0 bases short and J 7 bases short, with 4 bases between. Written as DNA, the CDR3 is TGCGCCAGCAGCCAAGATGGCCAGCCCCAGCATTTT. This encodes CASSQDGQPQHF.

This clone is a singleton in its sample. The chain combines TRBV18 with TRBJ2-5; D call uncertain. V lost 2 bases and J 3 bases, leaving 10 bases between the germline ends. The CDR3 runs 14 residues. The germline gives CDR1 KGHSH, CDR2 LQKENI. CDR3 loop: CASSPLAGEETQYF. The CDR3 DNA follows: TGTGCCAGCTCACCATTGGCAGGTGAAGAGACCCAGTACTTC.

The rearrangement links TRBV7-2 to TRBJ2-6, with D unresolved. Between the trimmed V and J ends, which lost 0 bases and 3 bases, there was a span of 12 bases. Germline CDR1 is SGHTA and CDR2 is FQGNSA. This CDR3 region has 17 residues. The DNA of the CDR3 is TGTGCCAGCAGCTTAGCCCTGCTCCTTCGTGGGGCCAACGTCCTGACTTTC. This sequence encodes CASSLALLLRGANVLTF.

The chain is built from TRBV3-1 (or the pseudogene TRBV3-2) and TRBJ2-3, with 15 bases aligning to TRBD2. The CDR3 length is 22 residues. Trimming took 4 bases from V and 5 from J; bases not matched to a gene: 22. Germline V gives CDR1 LGHDT, CDR2 YNNKEL (reference sequence). This chain's CDR3 is CASSRQGLGLAGGTGRGDTQYF. CDR3 in DNA: TGTGCCAGCAGCCGACAGGGTTTAGGACTAGCGGGAGGGACCGGCCGGGGAGATACGCAGTATTTT.

The V call is TRBV10-3, the J call TRBJ2-6; TRBD1 is a possible D gene (6 bases). Trimming removed 3 bases from V and 1 base from J, with 7 bases in between. The CDR3 runs 15 residues. Germline V gene lookup returns CDR1 ENHRY and CDR2 SYGVKD. Here the CDR3 DNA reads TGTGCCATCAGTGACAGGGGTTCTGGGGCCAACGTCCTGACTTTC. The encoded protein is CAISDRGSGANVLTF.

This clone appeared a few times. The genes are TRBV5-8 and TRBJ2-7; D is possibly TRBD1 or TRBD2 (5 bases each). The CDR3 has 14 residues. Trimming removed 0 bases from V and 3 bases from J, with 10 bases in between. Germline CDR1 SGHTS, CDR2 YDEGEE. CDR3 nucleotide sequence: TGTGCCAGCAGCTTGGGTGGGACGGACTACGAGCAGTACTTC. It codes for CASSLGGTDYEQYF.

V and J are TRBV6-6 and TRBJ2-5; 8 bases match TRBD1. With V trimmed by 9 bases and J by 0 bases, 9 bases remained unmatched. CDR1 is MNHNY and CDR2 is SVGAGI in the germline V gene (reference sequence). CDR3 length: 15 amino acids. Here the CDR3 reads CARFKTGEYQETQYF. The CDR3, as DNA: TGTGCCAGGTTTAAGACAGGGGAGTACCAAGAGACCCAGTACTTC.

V usage is TRBV11-3 and J usage is TRBJ2-1, with D perhaps TRBD1 (9 bases). V was pared by 3 bases and J by 7 bases, with 16 bases between. The CDR3 sequence is 15 residues long. From germline, CDR1 is SGHNT and CDR2 YENEEA. In nucleotides, the CDR3 is TGTGCCAGCAGCTTTAGCGGGACAGGGAAAAATGAGCAGTTCTTC. Residues: CASSFSGTGKNEQFF. Together with reference TRBV11-3 and TRBJ2-1, the CDR3 gives the full variable domain: EAGVVQSPRYKIIEKKQPVAFWCNPISGHNTLYWYLQNLGQGPELLIRYENEEAVDDSQLPKDRFSAERLKGVDSTLKIQPAELGDSAVYLCASSFSGTGKNEQFFGPGTRLTVL.

V is TRBV4-1 and J is TRBJ1-2, with 7 bases lining up with TRBD1. Germline CDR1 MGHRA, CDR2 YSYEKL. The J segment lost 1 base and the V segment lost 0 bases, leaving 11 bases of the junction unmatched. This CDR3 is 18 amino acids long. The CDR3 loop reads CASSQDRGQRRLNYGYTF. In DNA form, the CDR3 reads TGCGCCAGCAGCCAAGATAGGGGACAGCGCCGGCTTAACTATGGCTACACCTTC.

The chain has TRBV6-1 and TRBJ2-3; tentative D call: TRBD1 (5 bases). CDR1 and CDR2 (germline): MNHNS, SASEGT. The CDR3 runs 14 residues. V gave up 3 bases and J gave up 2 bases, with 9 bases separating them. CDR3 loop: CASSELGDTDTQYF. CDR3 DNA: TGTGCCAGCAGTGAGTTAGGGGACACAGATACGCAGTATTTT.

This sequence joins TRBV19 and TRBJ1-2; D is uncertain. The V and J ends lost 10 bases and 3 bases respectively, with 21 bases between them. CDR1 LNHDA and CDR2 SQIVND come from the germline V gene (reference sequence). CDR3 size: 15 residues. CDR3 nucleotides: TGTGCCACCGGTGGCCCCCAGCAATTCGACTATGGCTACACCTTC. This translates into CATGGPQQFDYGYTF.

In DNA form, the CDR3 reads TGTGCCAGCAGCGAACCAATAGAAGGGAGACAGTACTTC. This translates into CASSEPIEGRQYF. The chain carries TRBV7-9 and TRBJ2-4; D might be TRBD2 (5 bases). The CDR3 runs 13 residues. V was cut by 5 bases and J by 13 bases, with 18 bases left in between. CDR1 and CDR2 from the germline V gene are SEHNR and FQNEAQ (reference sequence). Filled out from reference TRBV7-9 and TRBJ2-4, the complete variable domain reads DTGVSQNPRHKITKRGQNVTFRCDPISEHNRLYWYRQTLGQGPEFLTYFQNEAQLEKSRLLSDRFSAERPKGSFSTLEIQRTEQGDSAMYLCASSEPIEGRQYFGAGTRLSVL.

This chain uses TRBV7-2 with TRBJ2-3; D call uncertain. V lost 4 bases and J 4 bases, leaving 6 bases between the germline ends. Looked up from germline, CDR1 is SGHTA and CDR2 is FQGNSA. This CDR3 is 12 amino acids long. This CDR3 is CASSSLPDTQYF. The CDR3 DNA reads as TGTGCCAGCAGCTCCCTCCCAGATACGCAGTATTTT.

The chain combines TRBV21-1 with TRBJ2-2; the table's D call, TRBD2, has no DNA check behind it. TRBV21-1 is tagged as a pseudogene. This CDR3 has 21 amino acids. CDR3 nucleotides: TGTGCCAGCACCGGGACAGGGGCCATTGTTCTAGCGGGAGGGAGAGCCGGGGAGCTGTTTTTT. This gives the protein CASTGTGAIVLAGGRAGELFF.